This is a list of T cell receptor beta chains from one sample in a study of OX40 agonist ivuxolimab in advanced cancers. Data came from immunoSEQ multiplex PCR; TCRdb stores just in-frame clones and leaves some out. The sample records 45,000 to 60,000 clones, roughly 88% being singletons. The sample here was CD4+ or CD8+ T cells sorted from blood, taken in a trial of the OX40 agonist ivuxolimab. These receptors all stem from an adult with an advanced solid tumor such as melanoma, head and neck, liver or kidney cancer. Each CDR3 is given with its conserved first and last residue.

CASSARTSGANEQFF,TRBV6-4
CASSHTISGGPNSPLHF,TRBV14
CASSYSDSLAPDTQYF,TRBV5-1
CASSLEGKTEAFF,TRBV11-3
CASSGGPRQGYGYTF,TRBV9
CASSQKTGGNSPLHF,TRBV14
CASSLQGLREQYF,TRBV18
CASSPRPYNEQFF,TRBV11-3
CASSPQDNEQFF,TRBV2
CASSLVVGQFSGTQYF,TRBV11-2
CASDYSYEQYF,TRBV18
CASSPGTSCAEQYF,TRBV11-1
CASARGTGDLNNYGYTF,TRBV21-1
CASSSATEAFF,TRBV5-1
CASSPSGPNEQFF,TRBV6-1
CASSTQVNTEAFF,TRBV7-2
CASSPTLGAGGNQPQHF,TRBV28
CASSEGWEQYF,TRBV2